Below, 28 T cell receptor beta chains from the same sample are listed, as sequenced in a study of prognosis after radiotherapy for stage I lung cancer. The authors amplified TCR beta CDR3 from genomic DNA using two-round multiplex PCR. First-round PCR used primers specific to each TRBV and TRBJ gene. Each CDR3 protein is one row after TCRdb ran MiXCR on the multiplex PCR reads. The sample contains 10,000 to 15,000 distinct CDR3 sequences, roughly 40% of which appear only once. The material sequenced was PBMCs, taken before or after stereotactic body radiation therapy (not recorded which). Every receptor here comes from a donor over 45 with non-small cell lung cancer.

The V call is TRBV19, the J call TRBJ1-2; the match to TRBD1 covers 7 bases. There are 16 residues in the CDR3. Trimming cost V 7 bases and J 0 bases; bases outside gene matches: 11. Per germline, CDR1 LNHDA and CDR2 SQIVND (reference sequence). The CDR3 DNA reads as TGTGCCAGTAATAAATTCGGGACAGACGCTAACTATGGCTACACCTTC. Translated, it gives CASNKFGTDANYGYTF.

In its sample, this clonotype was seen once. The missing conserved phenylalanine or tryptophan at the end of this CDR3 makes a read error likely. The CDR3 reads CASSQTGGNKPQHL. The CDR3 coding sequence is TGTGCCAGCAGCCAAACAGGGGGGAATAAGCCCCAGCATTTA. The chain employs TRBV12-3 or TRBV12-4 and TRBJ1-5; 8 bases match TRBD1. This CDR3 has 14 amino acids. V trimming: 6 bases; J trimming: 8 bases; junction bases outside the gene matches: 9.

The CDR3 bases are TGTGCCAGCAGAGAACAGCTTTCTAACTATGGCTACACCTTC. It specifies CASREQLSNYGYTF. The chain is built from TRBV6-1 and TRBJ1-2, with D unresolved. Germline V gene sequence: CDR1 MNHNS, CDR2 SASEGT. Trimming stripped 6 bases from V and 0 bases from J, with 11 bases between. The CDR3 extends over 14 amino acids.

This clonotype was seen at least ten times. The chain is built from TRBV3-1 and TRBJ2-7; 7 bases agree with TRBD1. Losses at the gene ends were 4 bases for V and 1 base for J; bases not matched to a gene: 1. CDR3 length: 13 amino acids. Per the germline V gene, CDR1 is LGHDT and CDR2 is YNNKEL (reference sequence). The CDR3 region has the DNA TGTGCCAGCAGCCGGACAGGATCCTACGAGCAGTACTTC. Residues: CASSRTGSYEQYF.

The chain employs TRBV20-1 and TRBJ1-5; D is uncertain. This CDR3 has 16 residues. From germline, CDR1 is DFQATT and CDR2 SNEGSKA (reference sequence). The V end was cut by 1 base, the J end by 9 bases, with 22 bases between. CDR3 in amino acids: CSARVGGRVPWRPQHF. CDR3 bases: TGCAGTGCTAGAGTAGGTGGAAGGGTGCCTTGGCGGCCCCAGCATTTT.

This chain joins TRBV15 and TRBJ2-7; D possibly uses TRBD1 or TRBD2 (5 bases each). With 1 base removed from V and 5 bases from J, the gap between germline ends came to 12 bases. CDR3 length: 14 amino acids. Looked up from germline, CDR1 is LNHNV and CDR2 is YYDKDF (reference sequence). CDR3 loop: CATSRVTAEDEQYF. In DNA, the CDR3 is TGTGCCACCAGCAGAGTGACAGCGGAGGACGAGCAGTACTTC.

Comments on this clonotype: Since a much larger clone is just one base distant, this may be a read error. V gene TRBV7-6 combines with J gene TRBJ2-1; D remains ambiguous. The CDR3 sequence is 12 residues long. Germline CDR1 and CDR2: SGHVS and FNYEAQ. This CDR3 is CASSTFYNEQLF. The CDR3 DNA is TGTGCCAGCAGCACATTTTACAATGAGCAGTTATTC.

This clonotype was found many times. The rearrangement links TRBV4-2 to TRBJ2-2, with no clear D. Per germline, CDR1 LGHNA and CDR2 YNFKEQ. The V gene lost 0 bases and the J gene lost 3 bases, with 5 bases spanning the gap. The CDR3 sequence is 14 residues long. Written as DNA, the CDR3 is TGTGCCAGCAGCCAAGAATCCGACACCGGGGAGCTGTTTTTT. Encoded protein: CASSQESDTGELFF.

At least ten counts were recorded for this clonotype. The rearrangement links TRBV4-3 to TRBJ2-7, with D possibly being TRBD2 (6 bases). Trimming removed 0 bases at V and 3 bases at J, with 15 bases between. This CDR3 has 16 amino acids. Germline V lookup: CDR1 LGHNA, CDR2 YSLEER. The CDR3 bases are TGCGCCAGCAGCCAAGATTATACGGGAGAGGTCTACGAGCAGTACTTC. This translates into CASSQDYTGEVYEQYF.

The chain couples TRBV27 to TRBJ2-1; tentative D call: TRBD2 (5 bases). Trimming removed 4 bases at V and 4 bases at J, with 5 bases between. CDR1 and CDR2 (germline): MNHEY, SMNVEV (reference sequence). The CDR3 loop spans 12 amino acids. CDR3 DNA: TGTGCCAGCAGTTCGGGGTACAATGAGCAGTTCTTC. Its protein product is CASSSGYNEQFF.

At least ten counts were recorded for this clonotype. The chain couples TRBV9 to TRBJ2-7, with D perhaps being TRBD1 or TRBD2 (5 bases each). The V gene lost 0 bases and the J gene lost 6 bases, with 19 bases spanning the gap. The V gene's germline CDR1 is SGDLS and CDR2 YYNGEE. The CDR3 runs 16 residues. The CDR3 reads CASSVVRGRGVAEQYF. DNA for the CDR3: TGTGCCAGCAGCGTAGTGCGAGGGAGAGGGGTTGCCGAGCAGTACTTC.

About this clonotype: A far bigger clonotype differs at one base, so this is likely a read error. The rearrangement uses TRBV6-4 and TRBJ2-3; D is uncertain. V dropped 7 bases and J dropped 1 base, with 15 bases sitting between them. CDR3 length: 15 amino acids. From germline, CDR1 is MRHNA and CDR2 SNTAGT. This CDR3 reads CASITAPDGTDTQYF. The CDR3 DNA reads as TGTGCCAGCATTACCGCTCCGGACGGCACAGATACGCAGTATTTT.

This clonotype has at least ten counts. The chain links TRBV6-2 or TRBV6-3 to TRBJ1-1; TRBD1 matches 11 bases. Germline V CDR1 and CDR2: MNHEY, SVGEGT. Trimming removed 6 bases from V and 4 bases from J; junction bases left unmatched: 7. The CDR3 has 15 amino acids. CDR3: CASRGEGTGGTEAFF. The CDR3, as DNA: TGTGCCAGCAGGGGGGAAGGGACAGGGGGCACTGAAGCTTTCTTT.

The chain uses TRBV12-3 or TRBV12-4 and TRBJ2-1; TRBD2 agrees at 9 bases. The CDR3 spans 15 residues. Trimming took 2 bases from V and 6 from J; bases not matched to a gene: 5. The CDR3 nucleotides read TGTGCCAGCAGTTTACAGCGGGGGGCGCTCAATGAGCAGTTCTTC. Translation: CASSLQRGALNEQFF.

The table lists this clonotype with many counts. V usage is TRBV9 and J usage is TRBJ1-3; D is undetermined. The CDR3 runs to 16 residues. Trimming removed 3 bases from V and 0 bases from J, with 13 bases in between. In germline, CDR1 is SGDLS, CDR2 YYNGEE. The DNA of the CDR3 is TGTGCCAGCAGCGACGGACGAGCTGACTCTGGAAACACCATATATTTT. Protein product: CASSDGRADSGNTIYF.

On this clonotype: A much larger clone sits a single nucleotide away, making a read error possible. The V gene is TRBV7-6, the J gene TRBJ2-5; D remains unclear. V lost 5 bases and J 2 bases, leaving 12 bases between the germline ends. Germline CDR1 and CDR2: SGHVS and FNYEAQ. The CDR3 has 14 amino acids. Here the CDR3 reads CASSLVTVQETQYF. CDR3 coding DNA: TGTGCCAGCAGCCTCGTCACTGTTCAAGAGACCCAGTACTTC.

This clonotype was counted ten times or more. This chain uses TRBV6-1 with TRBJ2-6; D possibly matches TRBD1 or TRBD2 (5 bases each). V was pared by 5 bases and J by 0 bases, with 17 bases between. Per the germline V gene, CDR1 is MNHNS and CDR2 is SASEGT. This CDR3 spans 18 amino acids. CDR3 amino acids: CASSPRDRFLSGANVLTF. The CDR3 region has the DNA TGTGCCAGCAGTCCCCGGGACCGTTTTCTCTCTGGGGCCAACGTCCTGACTTTC.

The chain combines TRBV6-1 with TRBJ2-7; 7 bases line up with TRBD1. The V gene's germline CDR1 is MNHNS and CDR2 SASEGT. The V segment lost 4 bases and the J segment 6 bases; nucleotides outside the gene matches: 12. The CDR3 consists of 15 residues. CDR3: CASSGSVQGSSEQYF. CDR3 nucleotide sequence: TGTGCCAGCAGTGGTTCGGTACAGGGGAGCAGCGAGCAGTACTTC.

V gene TRBV7-2 combines with J gene TRBJ1-2; TRBD1 agrees at 10 bases. Losses at the gene ends were 5 bases for V and 3 bases for J; bases not matched to a gene: 9. From germline, CDR1 is SGHTA and CDR2 FQGNSA. CDR3 size: 16 residues. Written as DNA, the CDR3 is TGTGCCAGCAGCCTCAGGGGACAGGGGCTGGACTATGGCTACACCTTC. It encodes CASSLRGQGLDYGYTF.

This clonotype was counted ten times or more. The gene calls are TRBV2 and TRBJ2-5; 8 bases map to TRBD1. Germline CDR1 and CDR2: SNHLY and FYNNEI. V lost 6 bases, J lost 4 bases, and 7 bases stayed unmatched. The CDR3 is 14 residues long. The CDR3 DNA reads as TGTGCCAGCAGCCCCGGGACAGGAGGAGAGACCCAGTACTTC. It yields the protein CASSPGTGGETQYF.

This clonotype was detected many times. The rearrangement links TRBV27 to TRBJ2-3; D perhaps matches TRBD1 (6 bases). V dropped 4 bases and J dropped 3 bases, with 8 bases sitting between them. CDR3 length: 13 amino acids. Germline CDR1 and CDR2: MNHEY and SMNVEV (reference sequence). CDR3 protein: CASSSRGTDTQYF. The CDR3 bases are TGTGCCAGCAGTTCAAGGGGGACAGATACGCAGTATTTT.

The V gene is TRBV12-3 or TRBV12-4, the J gene TRBJ1-2, with 7 bases aligning to TRBD1. The length of the CDR3 is 13 residues. V trimming: 3 bases; J trimming: 6 bases; junction bases outside the gene matches: 4. CDR3: CASSLEGANGYTF. Here the CDR3 DNA reads TGTGCCAGCAGTTTGGAGGGGGCGAATGGCTACACCTTC.

Only one count was recorded for this clonotype. This chain links TRBV28 with TRBJ2-3, with 11 bases lining up with TRBD1. Germline trimming cut 5 bases from V and 5 bases from J; bases unmatched to any gene: 9. The CDR3 consists of 16 residues. In germline, CDR1 is MDHEN, CDR2 SYDVKM. CDR3 sequence reads: CASSKDGTGGGDTQYF. As DNA, the CDR3 is TGTGCCAGCAGTAAAGACGGGACAGGGGGTGGAGATACGCAGTATTTT.

This chain joins TRBV20-1 and TRBJ2-1, with TRBD1 identical over 9 bases. There are 14 residues in the CDR3. Germline loops: CDR1 DFQATT, CDR2 SNEGSKA (reference sequence). J lost 8 bases, V lost 1 base, and 6 bases had no gene match. CDR3 loop: CSARGDRGRYEQFF. The CDR3 DNA reads as TGCAGTGCTAGAGGCGACAGGGGGAGATATGAGCAGTTCTTC.

In its sample, this clonotype was seen many times. This rearrangement joins TRBV5-5 to TRBJ1-3, with 9 positions matching TRBD1. Germline assignment: CDR1 SGHKS and CDR2 YYEKEE (reference sequence). Trimming at V came to 1 base and at J to 6 bases, leaving 5 bases not matched to a gene. The CDR3 loop spans 15 amino acids. As DNA, the CDR3 is TGTGCCAGCAGCTTGCGGGGACAGGGCGAAAACACCATATATTTT. This gives the protein CASSLRGQGENTIYF.

With respect to this clonotype: It is likely a read error: a sequence one base away is far more abundant. The chain uses TRBV7-9 and TRBJ1-2, with D unclear. CDR1 and CDR2 (germline): SEHNR, FQNEAQ (reference sequence). The CDR3 contains 13 residues. The V end lost 4 bases, the J end lost 9 bases, and 15 bases lay between the germline ends. Here the CDR3 DNA reads TGTGCCAGCAGCTCACTATGGGCGGAGTGCTACACCTTC. This sequence encodes CASSSLWAECYTF.

Concerning this clonotype itself: This CDR3 is missing its conserved last phenylalanine or tryptophan, likely due to a read error. The gene calls are TRBV6-2 or TRBV6-3 and TRBJ2-7; a possible D gene is TRBD1 (6 bases). V shed 5 bases and J shed 5 bases, with 13 bases lying between them. In germline, CDR1 is MNHEY, CDR2 SVGEGT. This CDR3 is 13 amino acids long. CDR3 DNA: TGTGCCAGCAGTCACGAGGGGGTCAACGAGCAGTACTCC. As protein: CASSHEGVNEQYS.

There are many counts of this clonotype. The chain links TRBV12-3 or TRBV12-4 to TRBJ2-5; D not resolved. This CDR3 is built from 11 residues. Trimming took 5 bases from V and 2 from J, leaving 3 bases between them. Here the CDR3 reads CASSPQETQYF. CDR3 sequence (DNA): TGTGCCAGCAGTCCTCAAGAGACCCAGTACTTC.